The T cell receptor beta chain described here comes from a study of blood T cells in healthy people across ages. Whole-study findings and limits: With donor CMV status unknown, expanded clonotype changes were possibly confounded. A greater number of naive CD4+ cells and higher diversity distinguished long-lived donors from aged donors.

A second PCR of about 7 to 12 cycles used a sample-barcoded 5' primer and a J-beta primer mix. From each sample, at least 2.5 million paired-end reads containing CDR3 were obtained. Each CDR3 protein gets one entry after TCRdb re-called the 5' RACE reads with MiXCR. There are about 590,000 distinct CDR3 sequences in the sample; 25% to 30% occur only once, and 15% to 19% lies in the top ten. This clonotype was seen at least ten times. Its specificity is not known. Material: blood. The receptor was isolated from a woman of 80 years or more in good health.

CDR3 coding DNA: TGCAGTGCTAAAGAGTGGGACAGGCCGTATGGCTACACCTTC. Translated, it gives CSAKEWDRPYGYTF. The gene calls are TRBV20-1 and TRBJ1-2, with 8 bases aligning to TRBD1. Germline CDR1 and CDR2: DFQATT and SNEGSKA (reference sequence). The CDR3 runs to 14 residues. The V gene end was trimmed by 4 bases and the J gene end by 5 bases; junction bases not matched to a gene: 9.